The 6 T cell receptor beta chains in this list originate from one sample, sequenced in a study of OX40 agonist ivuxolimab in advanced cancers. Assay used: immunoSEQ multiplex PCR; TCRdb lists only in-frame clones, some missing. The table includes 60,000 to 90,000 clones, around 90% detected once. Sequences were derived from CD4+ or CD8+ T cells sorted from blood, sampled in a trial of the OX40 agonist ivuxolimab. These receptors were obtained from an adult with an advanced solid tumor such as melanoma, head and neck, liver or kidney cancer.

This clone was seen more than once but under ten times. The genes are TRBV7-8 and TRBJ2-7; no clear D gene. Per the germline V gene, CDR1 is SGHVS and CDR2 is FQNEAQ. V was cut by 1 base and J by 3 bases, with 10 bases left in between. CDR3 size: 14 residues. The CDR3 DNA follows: TGTGCCAGCAGCTTAGTGGCAGGTAACTACGAGCAGTACTTC. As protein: CASSLVAGNYEQYF.

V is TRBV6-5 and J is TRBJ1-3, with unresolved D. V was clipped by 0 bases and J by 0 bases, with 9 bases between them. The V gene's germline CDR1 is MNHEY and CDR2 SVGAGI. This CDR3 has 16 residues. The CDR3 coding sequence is TGTGCCAGCAGTTACTCGTATCCTTTCTCTGGAAACACCATATATTTT. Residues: CASSYSYPFSGNTIYF.

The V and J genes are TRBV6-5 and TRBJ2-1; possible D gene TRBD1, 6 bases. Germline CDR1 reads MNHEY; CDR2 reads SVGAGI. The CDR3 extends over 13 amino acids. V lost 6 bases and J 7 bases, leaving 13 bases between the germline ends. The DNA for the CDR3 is TGTGCCAGCAGCGGACAGTTGGAAAATGAGCAGTTCTTC. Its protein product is CASSGQLENEQFF.

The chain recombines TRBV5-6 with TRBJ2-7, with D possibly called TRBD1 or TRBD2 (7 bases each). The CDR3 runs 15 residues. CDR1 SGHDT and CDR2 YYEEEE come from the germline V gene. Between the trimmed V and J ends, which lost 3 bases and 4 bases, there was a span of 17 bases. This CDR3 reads CASSWGGQSFYEQYF. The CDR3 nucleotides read TGTGCCAGCAGCTGGGGGGGACAGTCTTTTTACGAGCAGTACTTC.

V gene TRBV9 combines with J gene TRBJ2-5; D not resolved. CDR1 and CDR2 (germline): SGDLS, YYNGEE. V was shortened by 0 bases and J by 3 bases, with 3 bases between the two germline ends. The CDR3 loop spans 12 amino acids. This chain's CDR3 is CASSVVEETQYF. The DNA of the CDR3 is TGTGCCAGCAGCGTAGTGGAAGAGACCCAGTACTTC.

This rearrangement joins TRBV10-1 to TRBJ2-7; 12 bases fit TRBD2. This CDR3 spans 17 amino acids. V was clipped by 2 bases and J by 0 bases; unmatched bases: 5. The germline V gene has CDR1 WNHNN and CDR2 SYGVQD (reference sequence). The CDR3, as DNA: TGCGCCAGCAGTGAGCGGCTAGCGGGAGGGAGCTCCTACGAGCAGTACTTC. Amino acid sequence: CASSERLAGGSSYEQYF.